This is a list of T cell receptor beta chains from one sample in a study of blood T cell repertoires in COVID-19. The method was immunoSEQ multiplex PCR; TCRdb's version includes in-frame clones alone and lacks a portion of them. The table records about 350,000 clones, approximately 90% of them present only once. The sequencing sample was made of peripheral blood. The receptors were gathered from a man under 40 with COVID-19, enrolled during active disease. The CDR3 runs from the conserved cysteine through the conserved F or W. A D gene is named only where the DNA matches it firmly. Clone size is given for some rows only: seen once, a few or many times, or a class if the clone is expanded.

TRBJ2-1 few - TRBV11-3 TGTGCCAGCAGTAACTTTCAGACACAGTTCTTC CASSNFQTQFF
TRBJ2-5 - - TRBV21-1 TGTGCCAGGGCAAGACTAGCGGGAGGGCTAAATAGTGAGACCCAGTACTTC CARARLAGGLNSETQYF
TRBJ1-2 - - TRBV3-1/TRBV3-2 TGTGCCAGCAGCCACCAAAAGGGGAATGGCTACACCTTC CASSHQKGNGYTF
TRBJ2-4 - - TRBV19 TGTGCCAGTAGGACAGGGACTCTAGCCAAAAACATTCAGTACTTC CASRTGTLAKNIQYF
TRBJ2-7 - TRBD1 TRBV28 TGTGCCAGCAGTTCGGACAGGGGTCGAGAGCAGTACTTC CASSSDRGREQYF
TRBJ1-1 - TRBD1 TRBV5-8 TGTGCCAGCAGCTTGGGTCAGGGGGTGATTTTGAACACTGAAGCTTTCTTT CASSLGQGVILNTEAFF
TRBJ1-2 once TRBD1 TRBV6-6 TGTGCCAGCAGCTGGCCCGGGACAGCGGTAAGCTACACCTTC CASSWPGTAVSYTF
TRBJ2-3 - TRBD1 TRBV3-1/TRBV3-2 TGTGCCAGCAGCCCGTACAGGGGTCCGGAGACGGATACGCAGTATTTT CASSPYRGPETDTQYF
TRBJ2-7 - - TRBV23-1 TGCGCCAGCAGTCATCGACAGGAAAAAGACGAGCAGTACTTC CASSHRQEKDEQYF
TRBJ2-1 few - TRBV25-1 TGTGCCAGCAGTGAAATGGGCAGTGATGAGCAGTTCTTC CASSEMGSDEQFF
TRBJ1-2 - TRBD1 TRBV5-5 TGTGCCAGCAGCTGGGACAGCTATGGCTACACCTTC CASSWDSYGYTF
TRBJ2-1 - TRBD1 TRBV27 TGTGCCAGCACCTCATACCGGGACAGGGAGGATGAGCAGTTCTTC CASTSYRDREDEQFF
TRBJ1-2 - TRBD1 TRBV19 TGTGCCAGTAGTATAGCGACAGGGAACTATGGCTACACCTTC CASSIATGNYGYTF
TRBJ1-5 - - TRBV7-9 TGTGCCAGCAGCTCCTGGGGGGGTAATCAGCCCCAGCATTTT CASSSWGGNQPQHF
TRBJ2-3 few TRBD1 TRBV7-2 TGTGCCAGCAGCGCCGCCGGGACAGGTCCGGATACGCAGTATTTT CASSAAGTGPDTQYF
TRBJ1-5 - - TRBV19 TGTGCCAGTAGTATCTCGGGCAATCAGCCCCAGCATTTT CASSISGNQPQHF
TRBJ2-5 - - TRBV20-1 TGCAGTGCTAGCTACGGAGAGACCCAGTACTTC CSASYGETQYF
TRBJ2-7 - TRBD1 TRBV7-2 TGTGCCAGCAGCTTAAGCGCAGGGGGCGCTGACCACGAGCAGTACTTC CASSLSAGGADHEQYF
TRBJ2-1 - TRBD1 TRBV7-2 TGTGCCAGCAGCTTTGCACAGGGGGATGAGCAGTTCTTC CASSFAQGDEQFF
TRBJ2-7 - TRBD1 TRBV4-3 TGCGCCAGCAGCCCTGGACAGGGGGTGTACTACGAGCAGTACTTC CASSPGQGVYYEQYF
TRBJ2-7 - TRBD1 TRBV15 TGTGCCACCAGCAGGTCAGGACAGGGGATCCACGAGCAGTACTTC CATSRSGQGIHEQYF
TRBJ2-7 - TRBD2 TRBV6-1 TGTGCCAGCAGTGACCGGACTAGCGGATCCTACGAGCAGTACTTC CASSDRTSGSYEQYF
TRBJ2-3 - TRBD1 TRBV9 TGTGCCAGCAGCGTAGGACAGGGGGCCACAGATACGCAGTATTTT CASSVGQGATDTQYF
TRBJ2-2 - - TRBV2 TGTGCCAGCAGGGAAGGAGTCGGGGAGCTGTTTTTT CASREGVGELFF
TRBJ2-7 - - TRBV29-1 TGCAGCGTTGCCCTGGGAGGGGGAATAGGGCGGGAGCAGTACTTC CSVALGGGIGREQYF
TRBJ1-1 - - TRBV27 TGTGCCAGCAGTCCCAGAGGGTCCCGCGGGAAAGCTTTCTTT CASSPRGSRGKAFF
TRBJ2-2 few TRBD1 TRBV5-1 TGCGCCGCGAGGGGGACAGGAACGACCGGGGAGCTGTTTTTT CAARGTGTTGELFF
TRBJ2-3 - TRBD2 TRBV5-4 TGTGCCAGCAGCTCTAGCGGGGGGACAGATACGCAGTATTTT CASSSSGGTDTQYF
TRBJ1-3 - - TRBV18 TGTGCCAGCTCACCAGCGGGACGGAGCTCTGGAAACACCATATATTTT CASSPAGRSSGNTIYF
TRBJ2-1 - - TRBV24-1 TGTGCCACCAGTGACCCCGGACTGGCTAATGAGCAGTTCTTC CATSDPGLANEQFF
TRBJ2-3 - - TRBV11-3 TGTGCCAGCAGCTCGCAGGGTTCAGATACGCAGTATTTT CASSSQGSDTQYF
TRBJ1-6 - - TRBV7-8 TGTGCCAGCAGCTTAGCTAGGGGGATCCCCTATAATTCACCCCTCCACTTT CASSLARGIPYNSPLHF
TRBJ1-1 - TRBD1 TRBV6-2/TRBV6-3 TGTGCCAGCAGTTTGGCCGGGACAGCAAACACTGAAGCTTTCTTT CASSLAGTANTEAFF
TRBJ2-2 - - TRBV9 TGTGCCAGCACGACAGGTATCTACACCGGGGAGCTGTTTTTT CASTTGIYTGELFF
TRBJ1-5 - - TRBV12-3/TRBV12-4 TGTGCCAGCAGTTTAAACGGGAACCAGCCCCAGCATTTT CASSLNGNQPQHF
TRBJ1-2 few - TRBV24-1 TGTGCCACCAGTGATTTGCAGGCTAACTATGGCTACACCTTC CATSDLQANYGYTF
TRBJ1-5 - - TRBV4-3 TGCGCCAGCAGCCAAGATTGGCAGAGGTGTTGCAATCAGCCCCAGCATTTT CASSQDWQRCCNQPQHF
TRBJ1-2 - TRBD1 TRBV7-9 TGTGCCAGCAGCCCGTGGACAGGGGGCTCTGGCTACACCTTC CASSPWTGGSGYTF
TRBJ2-3 - TRBD2 TRBV4-1 TGCGCCAGCAGCCAAGGTTACGGCTACGGGACTAGCGGGGGAGCGCCACAAGATACGCAGTATTTT CASSQGYGYGTSGGAPQDTQYF
TRBJ1-3 - - TRBV29-1 TGCAGCGTTCGCTCTGGAAACACCATATATTTT CSVRSGNTIYF
TRBJ1-6 - TRBD1 TRBV4-2 TGTGCCAGCAGCCAAGCCCCAGGGGGAAGAAGTAATTCACCCCTCCACTTT CASSQAPGGRSNSPLHF
TRBJ1-1 - - TRBV2 TGTGCCAGCAGCGGCCCCGAGGGCACTGAAGCTTTCTTT CASSGPEGTEAFF
TRBJ2-2 - - TRBV18 TGTGCCAGCTCACCCTGGCAGGAAACCGGGGAGCTGTTTTTT CASSPWQETGELFF
TRBJ2-6 - - TRBV6-5 TGTGCCAGCAGCCTCAGGCCCTCTGGGGCCAACGTCCTGACTTTC CASSLRPSGANVLTF
TRBJ2-7 - - TRBV5-1 TGCGCCAGCAGCAAGGACAGCCACTACGAGCAGTACTTC CASSKDSHYEQYF
TRBJ2-3 - TRBD2 TRBV19 TGTGCCAGTTCGAGGACTAGCGTGTCGGATACGCAGTATTTT CASSRTSVSDTQYF
TRBJ2-1 - TRBD2 TRBV6-2/TRBV6-3 TGTGCCAGCAGTCCGTGGCTGGCGGGGGGACCCTACAATGAGCAGTTCTTC CASSPWLAGGPYNEQFF
TRBJ2-7 - TRBD2 TRBV19 TGTGCCAGTAGTCCCCGGGACTACCCTTCCTACGAGCAGTACTTC CASSPRDYPSYEQYF
TRBJ1-2 - - TRBV2 TGTGCCAGCAGTCCACGACCGAGGCCAGATAACTATGGCTACACCTTC CASSPRPRPDNYGYTF
TRBJ2-5 - - TRBV6-5 TGTGCCAGCAGTTTTACGTTCTACTCGGAGACCCAGTACTTC CASSFTFYSETQYF
TRBJ2-3 - TRBD2 TRBV5-4 TGTGCCAGCAGCGCGTGGCGGGAGGGATCGCAGTATTTT CASSAWREGSQYF
TRBJ1-5 - - TRBV6-5 TGTGCCAGCTCGGTTACTAGCAATCAGCCCCAGCATTTT CASSVTSNQPQHF
TRBJ1-2 - TRBD1 TRBV14 TGTGCCAGCAGCCATGGCAGGGGGTACTATGGCTACACCTTC CASSHGRGYYGYTF
TRBJ2-5 once - TRBV3-1/TRBV3-2 TGTGCCAGCAGCCAAGCGGCAGGGAGGCTACAAGAGACCCAGTACTTC CASSQAAGRLQETQYF
TRBJ1-3 - TRBD1 TRBV5-6 TGTGCCAGCAGCCGCAGGGGGGCTGGAAACACCATATATTTT CASSRRGAGNTIYF
TRBJ1-6 - TRBD1 TRBV9 TGTGCCAGCAGCGTAGGCGGACAGGGGATTTCACCCCTCCACTTT CASSVGGQGISPLHF
TRBJ2-7 - - TRBV5-4 TGTGCCAGCAGCCCTCGAGGAGACGAGCAGTACTTC CASSPRGDEQYF
TRBJ2-2 - - TRBV18 TGTGCCAGCTCACCTCCGAACAGTAGAAACACCGGGGAGCTGTTTTTT CASSPPNSRNTGELFF
TRBJ2-5 - TRBD2 TRBV28 TGTGCCAGCAGTTCCCCTAGCGGGAGGGCGAGAGAGACCCAGTACTTC CASSSPSGRARETQYF
TRBJ2-7 - - TRBV9 TGTGCCAGCAGCGTAGCTACGGGTTACGAGCAGTACTTC CASSVATGYEQYF